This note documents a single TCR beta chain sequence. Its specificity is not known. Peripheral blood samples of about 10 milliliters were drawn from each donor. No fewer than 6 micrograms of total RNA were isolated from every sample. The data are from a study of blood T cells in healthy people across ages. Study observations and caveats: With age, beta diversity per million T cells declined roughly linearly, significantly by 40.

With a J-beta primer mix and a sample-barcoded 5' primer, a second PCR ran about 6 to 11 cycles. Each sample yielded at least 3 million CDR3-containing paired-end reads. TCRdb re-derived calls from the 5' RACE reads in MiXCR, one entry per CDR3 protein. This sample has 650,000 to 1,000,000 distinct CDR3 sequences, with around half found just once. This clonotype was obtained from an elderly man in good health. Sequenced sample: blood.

The CDR3 loop is CASSQRQTGSSYNEQFF. The CDR3 nucleotides are TGCGCCAGCAGCCAAAGACAGACAGGAAGCTCCTACAATGAGCAGTTCTTC. The chain links TRBV4-1 to TRBJ2-1; D may be TRBD1 (6 bases). From germline, CDR1 is MGHRA and CDR2 YSYEKL. The CDR3 contains 17 residues. With 2 bases removed from V and 0 bases from J, the gap between germline ends came to 14 bases.